This T cell receptor beta chain stems from a study of neurological immune-mediated disorders (dated by TCRdb to about 2019). Regarding the study in general: Peripheral blood TCR-beta repertoires from HTLV-I-associated myelopathy (HAM/TSP) patients, multiple sclerosis patients and healthy controls were compared by UMI-based sequencing. Technical triplicate libraries were sequenced to precisely calculate the variability in frequency of each individual clone. Of the roughly 68 subjects in the cohort, about 14 were HAM/TSP patients, some 34 were multiple sclerosis patients, and approximately 20 were healthy controls. The 90 to 110 TCR-beta libraries covered PBMC samples along with longitudinal samples, technical triplicates, and paired sorted CD4+ and CD8+ T-cell subsets.

CDR3 length: 12 amino acids, cysteine to phenylalanine. CDR3 DNA is the only sequence kept; it has 36 bases, read in frame from the first base. The germline V gene (reference sequence) gives CDR1 as DFQATT and CDR2 as SNEGSKA. The germline ends are 6 bases apart after V is trimmed by 0 bases and J by 6 bases. General conclusions and limits of the study: TCR clonal expansion was highest in HAM/TSP patients and lowest in MS patients, with MS patients falling below even healthy controls. No identical CDR3 amino acid sequences were shared among expanded clones across subjects, suggesting private TCR-beta repertoires in all groups.

This clonotype was seen many times. Its cognate antigen has yet to be identified. Base qualities are not recorded, but no much larger clone differs from it by a single base. cDNA was synthesized by template-switch 5'RACE using a primer with a 10-nucleotide random unique molecular identifier that tagged each TCR transcript. Every sequencing run covered 15-18 subjects and yielded more than 170 million TCR-beta sequences. Total RNA was extracted with the RNeasy kit. The KAPA Real-time Library Amplification kit was used to amplify TCR-beta VDJ regions with primers for the TCR constant region and the 5'RACE anchor. A first PCR added sample indexes and Illumina adaptors, after which a second PCR increased the library yield. After Ampure bead purification, the roughly 650 bp TCR product was size-selected on a 2% E-gel SizeSelection system. Library quality was checked on a Bioanalyzer, concentration was measured with Qubit, and libraries were quantified with the Kapa Library Quantification kit before pooling. Paired-end 2 x 150 bp sequencing of the libraries was performed on an Illumina HiSeq 2500. To increase sequence diversity, roughly 24-32% phiX was spiked into each library pool. From the authors' description of their analysis: The quality-filtered reads were processed with the UMI-based MiGEC pipeline, whose error correction step removed more than 80% of the raw TCR sequences. IMGT germline references were used for aligning VDJ genes, and each clonotype was defined as a unique CDR3 amino acid sequence together with its V-J genes. Clonal expansion, Shannon diversity, and CDR3 relatedness (CalcPairwiseDistances, ClusterSamples) were evaluated with VDJtools, and phylogenetic trees were built with CLCbio workbench. Expanded clones were defined as having at least 8 unique UMIs, based on coefficient-of-variation modelling across technical triplicates. TCRdb took the public reads, trimmed them with fastp at Q25, ran MiXCR for clone calling and kept in-frame beta chains. Rows matching on CDR3 protein sequence are summarized as one entry with the most common DNA and genes. These V and J calls derive from TCRdb rather than the authors' analysis. This sample lists more than 30,000 distinct CDR3 sequences; 13% were detected once. Clones ranked in the top ten supply roughly 5.6% of the sample.

This sample's time point label indicates: technical triplicate 2. Sorted-subset TCR libraries were prepared from around 1 million sorted CD4+ or CD8+ T cells. Peripheral blood was subjected to Ficoll-Hypaque density gradient centrifugation to isolate PBMCs, which were then cryopreserved in liquid nitrogen. Paired sorted CD4+ and CD8+ subsets came from healthy controls, HAM/TSP patients and MS patients. The sample was CD4+ T cells from blood. The chain is made from TRBV20-1 and TRBJ2-1; the D gene lacks a confident call. This receptor was taken from a female donor with HTLV-1-associated myelopathy (HAM/TSP). The DNA is as follows: TGCAGTGCTAGAGATCGGGTCAATGAGCAGTTCTTC. It specifies CSARDRVNEQFF.